This T cell receptor beta chain derives from a study of cytomegalovirus exposure and HLA in healthy donors. About this clone itself: The antigen remains undetermined.

Study findings and constraints: The dataset shows that most TCR sequences were rare, while some public TCRs occurred in many donors. Prior analysis indicated that the majority of TCR beta V segments exhibited productivity approximately 90% or approximately 30% of the time. Equally common other TCR beta chains were less clonally expanded than HLA-associated ones, a later analysis found.

This PCR relied on a set of 60 Vbeta primers and 13 Jbeta primers. In the original analysis: About 88 million unique TCR beta chains, about 10 million of them shared, were counted by a later analysis. The data were produced by immunoSEQ multiplex PCR, yet TCRdb's version contains in-frame clones alone and is incomplete. The V and J calls and clone size come from that table; D and trimming were worked out from the DNA. This sample has tens of thousands of clones, with approximately 68% found just once. CDR3 length: 14 amino acids. V gave up 4 bases and J gave up 5 bases; unmatched junction bases: 5. CDR1 is MDHEN and CDR2 is SYDVKM in the germline V gene.

The genes are TRBV28 and TRBJ2-7; TRBD1 matches at 10 bases. The receptor's source is a woman between 45 and 65 years old in good health and CMV-seropositive. Sequencing was done on a sample of PBMCs. Here the CDR3 reads CASSSPGTGDEQYF. In nucleotides, the CDR3 is TGTGCCAGCAGTTCCCCCGGGACAGGGGACGAGCAGTACTTC.